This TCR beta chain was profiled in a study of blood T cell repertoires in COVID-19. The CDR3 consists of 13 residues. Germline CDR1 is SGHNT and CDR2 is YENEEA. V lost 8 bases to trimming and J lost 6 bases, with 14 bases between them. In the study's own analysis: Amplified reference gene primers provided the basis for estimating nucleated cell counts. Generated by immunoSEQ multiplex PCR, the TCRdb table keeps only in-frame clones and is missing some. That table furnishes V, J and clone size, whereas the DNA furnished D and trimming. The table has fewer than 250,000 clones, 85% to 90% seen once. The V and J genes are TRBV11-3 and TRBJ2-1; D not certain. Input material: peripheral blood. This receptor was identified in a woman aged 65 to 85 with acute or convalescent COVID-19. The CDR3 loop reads CASGRLDANEQFF. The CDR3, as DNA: TGTGCCAGCGGTCGGCTAGACGCCAATGAGCAGTTCTTC.